Below are 11 T cell receptor beta chains sequenced from a single sample in a study. TCRdb independently ran MiXCR on the RT-PCR reads; one entry per CDR3 protein. The sample has hundreds of thousands of distinct CDR3 sequences; 12% to 15% are singletons. The sequenced sample consisted of memory CD4+ T cells from blood. The receptor set was obtained from a female donor in good health, serving as a healthy control.

This clonotype was detected a few times. This chain uses TRBV5-1 with TRBJ2-2, with TRBD1 matching 8 bases. The V segment lost 1 base and the J segment 0 bases; nucleotides outside the gene matches: 5. The CDR3 runs 17 residues. CDR1 is SGHRS, CDR2 YFSETQ, per germline. The CDR3, as DNA: TGCGCCAGCAGCTTGAGAATGGGACAGGCGAACACCGGGGAGCTGTTTTTT. This gives the protein CASSLRMGQANTGELFF.

The sample holds many counts of this clonotype. V is TRBV4-2 and J is TRBJ2-1, with a possible D match to TRBD1 (6 bases). The V gene's germline CDR1 is LGHNA and CDR2 YNFKEQ. Trimming left V 5 bases short and J 3 bases short, with 8 bases between. CDR3 length equals 13 residues. The CDR3 spells CASSRGGYNEQFF. The CDR3 nucleotides are TGTGCCAGCAGCAGAGGGGGCTACAATGAGCAGTTCTTC.

This clonotype was counted between two and nine times. This sequence joins TRBV25-1 and TRBJ2-6; D gene uncertain. The CDR3 has 13 residues. Between the trimmed V and J ends, which lost 4 bases and 2 bases, there was a span of 3 bases. Germline V gives CDR1 MGHDK, CDR2 SYGVNS. The CDR3 coding sequence is TGTGCCAGCAGTGGACCTGGGGCCAACGTCCTGACTTTC. This codes for CASSGPGANVLTF. The full variable domain, in which reference TRBV25-1 and TRBJ2-6 provide the parts outside the CDR3, is EADIYQTPRYLVIGTGKKITLECSQTMGHDKMYWYQQDPGMELHLIHYSYGVNSTEKGDLSSESTVSRIRTEHFPLTLESARPSHTSQYLCASSGPGANVLTFGAGSRLTVL.

The chain links TRBV7-9 to TRBJ2-5; D possibly corresponds to TRBD2 (5 bases). V lost 4 bases to trimming and J lost 4 bases, with 16 bases between them. This CDR3 comprises 15 residues. Germline CDR1 SEHNR, CDR2 FQNEAQ (reference sequence). In DNA form, the CDR3 reads TGTGCCAGCAGCTCCGAGTGGTATGGAGGAGAGACCCAGTACTTC. Protein sequence: CASSSEWYGGETQYF.

This clonotype turned up a few times. This chain links TRBV20-1 with TRBJ2-6; D unclear. Per the germline V gene, CDR1 is DFQATT and CDR2 is SNEGSKA (reference sequence). The CDR3 spans 14 residues. V lost 6 bases to trimming and J lost 2 bases, with 11 bases between them. The CDR3 nucleotides are TGCAGTGCCACTCGCGGTGCTGGGGCCAACGTCCTGACTTTC. This translates into CSATRGAGANVLTF.

This chain uses TRBV6-6 with TRBJ1-6, with TRBD1 identical over 7 bases. This CDR3 contains 13 residues. The V gene end was trimmed by 7 bases and the J gene end by 8 bases; junction bases not matched to a gene: 5. Germline CDR1 MNHNY, CDR2 SVGAGI (reference sequence). The CDR3 sequence is CASIGDSYSPLHF. The CDR3 region has the DNA TGTGCCAGCATTGGGGACAGCTATTCACCCCTCCACTTT.

The rearrangement uses TRBV6-1 and TRBJ1-5, with D uncertain. Germline CDR1 is MNHNS and CDR2 is SASEGT. The CDR3 is 16 amino acids. Deletions cut 2 bases from V and 7 bases from J, with 18 bases between. The DNA of the CDR3 is TGTGCCAGCAGTGAAAGGGCAACTAGGGTAGAACAGCCCCAGCATTTT. This codes for CASSERATRVEQPQHF.

The sample holds many counts of this clonotype. The CDR3 loop reads CASSTGQGGDSYNEQFF. Here the CDR3 DNA reads TGTGCCAGCAGTACAGGACAGGGGGGGGATTCATACAATGAGCAGTTCTTC. V usage is TRBV27 and J usage is TRBJ2-1, with 10 nucleotides matching TRBD1. The J segment lost 4 bases and the V segment lost 5 bases, leaving 11 bases of the junction unmatched. This CDR3 contains 17 residues. Germline V gene lookup returns CDR1 MNHEY and CDR2 SMNVEV (reference sequence).

The V call is TRBV7-9, the J call TRBJ2-1; 11 bases align to TRBD2. Per the germline V gene, CDR1 is SEHNR and CDR2 is FQNEAQ (reference sequence). CDR3 length: 15 amino acids. J lost 9 bases, V lost 2 bases, and 6 bases had no gene match. CDR3 protein: CASSLTQLAGVEQFF. The CDR3 DNA sequence: TGTGCCAGCAGCTTAACTCAACTAGCGGGAGTTGAGCAGTTCTTC.

A few counts support this clonotype. The chain links TRBV29-1 to TRBJ1-4, with a weak D call TRBD1 (5 bases). CDR3 length equals 12 residues. Germline-derived CDR1 and CDR2 are SQVTM and ANQGSEA. Trimming stripped 7 bases from V and 4 bases from J, with 10 bases between. Here the CDR3 reads CSGTGHNEKLFF. Here the CDR3 DNA reads TGCAGCGGGACCGGACATAATGAAAAACTGTTTTTT.

This clonotype was counted ten times or more. This chain links TRBV15 with TRBJ2-1, with D hard to call. Germline assignment: CDR1 LNHNV and CDR2 YYDKDF (reference sequence). The CDR3 runs to 11 residues. Trimming left V 0 bases short and J 12 bases short, with 6 bases between. The CDR3 region has the DNA TGTGCCACCAGCAGAGACGTAGCGCAGTTCTTC. Its protein is CATSRDVAQFF.